This TCR beta chain derives from a study of low-dose radiotherapy and immunotherapy resistance in tumors. Study at large: Treatment consisted of nivolumab 240 mg every two weeks and ipilimumab 1 mg/kg every six weeks, given intravenously to patients.

This clonotype showed up many times. Time point indicated: before trial treatment. The donors' regimen was nivolumab, ipilimumab, aspirin, low-dose cyclophosphamide and low-dose radiotherapy. A roughly 19-cycle PCR with a constant-region primer and V-primer adapter amplified TCRs. TCRdb called the reads again in MiXCR, with one record for every CDR3 protein. The sample holds about 50,000 distinct CDR3 sequences; approximately 12% are singletons and the top ten take roughly 6.2%. This receptor was obtained from a female donor with ovarian cancer. Sequenced here: PBMCs, sampled before treatment.

CDR3 region: CASSLGGGWMGYTF. The DNA of the CDR3 is TGTGCCAGCAGCTTAGGAGGCGGGTGGATGGGCTACACCTTC. The rearrangement links TRBV7-9 to TRBJ1-2; D call uncertain. The CDR3 is made up of 14 amino acids. The V and J ends lost 1 base and 8 bases respectively, with 14 bases between them. Germline V gene data show CDR1 as SEHNR and CDR2 as FQNEAQ (reference sequence).